This TCR beta chain was observed in a study of read filtering for tumor transcriptome and immune sequencing. This clonotype was seen many times. From approximately 400 ng of RNA, a library with molecular barcoded alpha/delta and beta/gamma adaptors was made. Via MiXCR, TCRdb re-called the reads, giving one row per CDR3 protein. The sample has roughly 69,000 distinct CDR3 sequences; 14% are singletons. Every patient had bone marrow sampled while the disease was active. Deletions cut 0 bases from V and 5 bases from J, with 16 bases between. The CDR3 length is 15 residues. Germline CDR1 DFQATT, CDR2 SNEGSKA (reference sequence).

Sequenced sample: a population of CD138-negative cells sorted from bone marrow. The V gene is TRBV20-1, the J gene TRBJ2-5; D is perhaps TRBD1 (5 bases). The receptor was isolated from a donor aged 40 or older with multiple myeloma. CDR3 sequence reads: CSARDWGSFRETQYF. The CDR3, as DNA: TGCAGTGCTAGAGATTGGGGCTCTTTCCGGGAGACCCAGTACTTC.